One sample yielded the 6 T cell receptor beta chains listed below, sequenced in a study of blood T cell repertoires in COVID-19. The table came from immunoSEQ multiplex PCR; TCRdb's copy has only in-frame clones and leaves some out. The sample lists a few hundred thousand clones, 70% to 85% occurring once. The specimen sequenced was peripheral blood. These receptors were obtained from a human donor with acute or convalescent COVID-19. The donor label of this sample is uncertain.

The chain employs TRBV3-1 (or the pseudogene TRBV3-2) and TRBJ1-3; D gene uncertain. Germline V gene sequence: CDR1 LGHDT, CDR2 YNNKEL (reference sequence). V lost 2 bases to trimming and J lost 0 bases, with 5 bases between them. This CDR3 region has 14 residues. CDR3 sequence reads: CASSQYGSGNTIYF. CDR3 in DNA: TGTGCCAGCAGCCAATACGGCTCTGGAAACACCATATATTTT.

The chain couples TRBV5-1 to TRBJ1-2; no firm D call. Germline V gene lookup returns CDR1 SGHRS and CDR2 YFSETQ. The CDR3 length is 17 residues. Trimming stripped 2 bases from V and 0 bases from J, with 17 bases between. The chain's CDR3 is CASSLSNFSVSNYGYTF. CDR3 coding DNA: TGCGCCAGCAGCTTAAGCAACTTCTCCGTTTCTAACTATGGCTACACCTTC.

The CDR3 DNA reads TGTGCCAGCAGTTACACGGGGGTTACGTCACCCCTCCACTTT. Its translation is CASSYTGVTSPLHF. V gene TRBV6-5 combines with J gene TRBJ1-6, with D possibly TRBD1 on 5 matching bases. This CDR3 region has 14 residues. Germline CDR1 reads MNHEY; CDR2 reads SVGAGI. The V and J ends lost 2 bases and 10 bases respectively, with 12 bases between them.

This clone came up once. The chain has TRBV7-2 and TRBJ1-4, with TRBD1 matching over 10 bases. Germline V CDR1 and CDR2: SGHTA, FQGNSA. CDR3 length equals 17 residues. J lost 7 bases, V lost 5 bases, and 13 bases had no gene match. In DNA form, the CDR3 reads TGTGCCAGCAGCACCGGCGGGACAGGGGTTAATGGTGAAAAACTGTTTTTT. Its translation: CASSTGGTGVNGEKLFF.

The chain carries TRBV30 and TRBJ1-6; D is perhaps TRBD1 (5 bases). The V gene lost 2 bases and the J gene lost 7 bases, with 18 bases spanning the gap. Germline loops: CDR1 GTSNPN, CDR2 SVGIG (reference sequence). The CDR3 has 16 residues. CDR3 coding DNA: TGTGCCTGGAGTTGGGGGGGTGGGCAGACGAATTCACCCCTCCACTTT. Protein sequence: CAWSWGGGQTNSPLHF.

This clone was found a few times. This chain links TRBV5-6 with TRBJ1-1, with D hard to call. Trimming shortened V by 4 bases and J by 1 base, and 14 bases separated the two germline ends. CDR1 is SGHDT, CDR2 YYEEEE, per germline. The length of the CDR3 is 15 residues. CDR3 DNA sequence: TGTGCCAGCAGCCGGGTGGGGAGAGAGAACACTGAAGCTTTCTTT. Translation gives CASSRVGRENTEAFF.